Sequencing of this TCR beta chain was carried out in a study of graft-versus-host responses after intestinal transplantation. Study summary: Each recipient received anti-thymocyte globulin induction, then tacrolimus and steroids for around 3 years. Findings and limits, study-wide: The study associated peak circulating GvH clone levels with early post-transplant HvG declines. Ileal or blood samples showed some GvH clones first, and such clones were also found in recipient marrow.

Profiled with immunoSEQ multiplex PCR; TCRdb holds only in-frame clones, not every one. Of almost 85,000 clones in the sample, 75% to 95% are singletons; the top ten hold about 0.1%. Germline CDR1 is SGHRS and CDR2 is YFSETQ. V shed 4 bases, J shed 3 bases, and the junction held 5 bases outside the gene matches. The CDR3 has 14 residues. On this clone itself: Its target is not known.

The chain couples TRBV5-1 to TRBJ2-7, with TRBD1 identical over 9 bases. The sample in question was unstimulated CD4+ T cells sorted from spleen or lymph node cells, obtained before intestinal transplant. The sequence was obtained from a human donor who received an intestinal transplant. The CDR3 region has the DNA TGCGCCAGCAGCGTAACAGGGGGCCTCTACGAGCAGTACTTC. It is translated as CASSVTGGLYEQYF.